Shown below are 25 T cell receptor beta chains from a single sample sequenced in a study of blood T cell repertoires in COVID-19. The data were produced by immunoSEQ multiplex PCR, yet TCRdb's version contains in-frame clones alone and is incomplete. This table has about 280,000 clones, around 84% appearing once. The sequenced sample was PBMCs or T cells enriched from blood (not recorded which). These receptors came from a man aged 35-49 years who had been exposed to COVID-19.

This clone was found a few times. This chain links TRBV4-2 with TRBJ1-6; D is perhaps TRBD1 (6 bases). Germline-derived CDR1 and CDR2 are LGHNA and YNFKEQ. Trimming cost V 1 base and J 9 bases, with 10 bases left between them. This CDR3 is built from 14 residues. As DNA, the CDR3 is TGTGCCAGCAGCCAAGGGGGGCTAGGTTCACCCCTCCACTTT. This encodes CASSQGGLGSPLHF.

CDR3 region: CASSLEVAPYEQYF. As DNA, the CDR3 is TGTGCCAGCAGCTTAGAAGTAGCCCCCTACGAGCAGTACTTC. This chain links TRBV7-9 with TRBJ2-7; D is undetermined. V dropped 1 base and J dropped 2 bases, with 9 bases sitting between them. The germline CDR1 and CDR2 sequences are SEHNR and FQNEAQ (reference sequence). The CDR3 covers 14 residues.

This clone was seen more than once but under ten times. V and J are TRBV18 and TRBJ2-7; no reliable D call. This CDR3 comprises 14 residues. CDR1 is KGHSH, CDR2 LQKENI, per germline. The V gene lost 2 bases and the J gene lost 2 bases, with 10 bases spanning the gap. Here the CDR3 reads CASSPSLDTYEQYF. In DNA, the CDR3 is TGTGCCAGCTCACCAAGCCTTGACACCTACGAGCAGTACTTC.

The chain links TRBV5-1 to TRBJ2-3, with TRBD2 as a possible D gene (6 bases). The V end lost 2 bases, the J end lost 4 bases, and 14 bases lay between the germline ends. Germline V gene data show CDR1 as SGHRS and CDR2 as YFSETQ. This CDR3 is 15 amino acids long. The CDR3 loop is CASSFEGLAADTQYF. CDR3 in DNA: TGCGCCAGCAGCTTCGAAGGCTTAGCGGCAGATACGCAGTATTTT.

The V gene is TRBV3-1 (or the pseudogene TRBV3-2), the J gene TRBJ2-1, with 11 positions matching TRBD2. V shed 4 bases, J shed 10 bases, and the junction held 9 bases outside the gene matches. CDR1 and CDR2 from the germline V gene are LGHDT and YNNKEL (reference sequence). This CDR3 has 15 residues. This CDR3 reads CASSLTSGSVGEQFF. CDR3 DNA sequence: TGTGCCAGCAGCCTTACTAGCGGGAGTGTGGGGGAGCAGTTCTTC.

The chain is built from TRBV7-3 and TRBJ2-3; TRBD2 agrees at 8 bases. CDR1 is SGHTA and CDR2 is FQGTGA in the germline V gene. V shed 1 base and J 4 bases; nucleotides not matched to a gene: 7. The CDR3 consists of 16 residues. This CDR3 reads CASSLIGAGGADTQYF. The CDR3 DNA is TGTGCCAGCAGCTTAATAGGTGCGGGAGGTGCAGATACGCAGTATTTT.

The V and J genes are TRBV3-1 (or the pseudogene TRBV3-2) and TRBJ2-4, with a possible D match to TRBD2 (5 bases). V shed 1 base and J shed 12 bases, with 16 bases lying between them. The CDR3 sequence is 14 residues long. Germline CDR1 reads LGHDT; CDR2 reads YNNKEL (reference sequence). The CDR3 loop reads CASSQAGRAAAQYF. DNA of the CDR3: TGTGCCAGCAGCCAAGCTGGGCGGGCAGCTGCTCAGTACTTC.

The chain carries TRBV6-5 and TRBJ1-3; D ambiguous. The CDR3 length is 14 residues. From germline, CDR1 is MNHEY and CDR2 SVGAGI. Trimming shortened V by 10 bases and J by 0 bases, and 13 bases separated the two germline ends. The CDR3 spells CATFKTFSGNTIYF. The CDR3 region has the DNA TGTGCCACCTTTAAGACATTCTCTGGAAACACCATATATTTT.

The chain employs TRBV11-2 and TRBJ1-2; TRBD1 agrees at 7 bases. CDR1 and CDR2 from the germline V gene are SGHAT and FQNNGV. V lost 5 bases and J lost 0; bases outside the gene matches: 3. The CDR3 has 14 amino acids. The DNA for the CDR3 is TGTGCCAGCAGCAAGACAGGGCCTAACTATGGCTACACCTTC. It yields the protein CASSKTGPNYGYTF. The whole variable domain, remainder taken from reference TRBV11-2 and TRBJ1-2, is EAGVAQSPRYKIIEKRQSVAFWCNPISGHATLYWYQQILGQGPKLLIQFQNNGVVDDSQLPKDRFSAERLKGVDSTLKIQPAKLEDSAVYLCASSKTGPNYGYTFGSGTRLTVV.

The V call is TRBV2, the J call TRBJ2-3; maybe TRBD2 (6 bases). The CDR3 is 15 residues long. V was cut by 5 bases and J by 5 bases, with 17 bases left in between. Germline assignment: CDR1 SNHLY and CDR2 FYNNEI. This CDR3 is CASSFRPGTRDTQYF. As DNA, the CDR3 is TGTGCCAGCAGTTTCCGTCCCGGGACTCGAGATACGCAGTATTTT.

This chain joins TRBV2 and TRBJ2-3, with D perhaps matching TRBD2 (6 bases). Germline values: CDR1 SNHLY, CDR2 FYNNEI. The V gene lost 4 bases and the J gene lost 5 bases, with 19 bases spanning the gap. The CDR3 has 16 residues. The DNA of the CDR3 is TGTGCCAGCAGTGGTCAGGGACTCGCTACAAAAGATACGCAGTATTTT. The encoded protein is CASSGQGLATKDTQYF. The full variable domain, its missing parts supplied by reference TRBV2 and TRBJ2-3, is EPEVTQTPSHQVTQMGQEVILRCVPISNHLYFYWYRQILGQKVEFLVSFYNNEISEKSEIFDDQFSVERPDGSNFTLKIRSTKLEDSAMYFCASSGQGLATKDTQYFGPGTRLTVL.

The chain links TRBV19 to TRBJ2-2, with 7 bases aligning to TRBD2. In germline, CDR1 is LNHDA, CDR2 SQIVND (reference sequence). This CDR3 is 16 amino acids long. V lost 6 bases, J lost 6 bases, and 13 bases stayed unmatched. Here the CDR3 DNA reads TGTGCCAGTAGGTTTTCGGGGGGAGTATTGGCCGGGGAGCTGTTTTTT. Translated: CASRFSGGVLAGELFF.

The count of this clone is one. The V gene is TRBV19, the J gene TRBJ1-3, with 9 bases lining up with TRBD1. The trim removed 8 bases at V and 2 bases at J, leaving 1 base unmatched. This CDR3 contains 13 residues. The germline V gene encodes CDR1 LNHDA and CDR2 SQIVND (reference sequence). The CDR3 spells CASHRGPGNTIYF. In DNA, the CDR3 is TGTGCCAGTCACAGGGGGCCTGGAAACACCATATATTTT.

J is TRBJ2-1 and V is TRBV19; 11 positions agree with TRBD1. Germline V gene lookup returns CDR1 LNHDA and CDR2 SQIVND (reference sequence). CDR3 size: 15 residues. V dropped 6 bases and J dropped 5; count of bases not matched to a gene: 6. In nucleotides, the CDR3 is TGTGCCAGTAGACAGGACAGGGGGCAGGACAATGAGCAGTTCTTC. It is translated as CASRQDRGQDNEQFF.

Details on this clone: Other DNA sequences in this sample translate to the same CDR3. This sequence joins TRBV19 and TRBJ1-1; 7 bases map to TRBD1. J was trimmed by 2 bases and V by 3 bases; bases with no gene match: 3. The germline V gene has CDR1 LNHDA and CDR2 SQIVND (reference sequence). The CDR3 is made up of 14 amino acids. The CDR3 protein is CASSMLGGNTEAFF. CDR3 bases: TGTGCCAGTAGTATGTTAGGGGGCAACACTGAAGCTTTCTTT.

V is TRBV7-3 and J is TRBJ2-5; D is possibly TRBD2 (5 bases). Germline V gene lookup returns CDR1 SGHTA and CDR2 FQGTGA. V lost 1 base, J lost 4 bases, and 16 bases lay in between. CDR3 length: 16 amino acids. CDR3 protein: CASSLIGSSGRETQYF. For the CDR3, the DNA is TGTGCCAGCAGCTTAATCGGGTCGAGTGGGAGAGAGACCCAGTACTTC.

The chain recombines TRBV7-6 with TRBJ2-3; D possibly corresponds to TRBD2 (5 bases). The CDR3 loop spans 16 amino acids. V was pared by 2 bases and J by 5 bases, with 17 bases between. Germline CDR1 is SGHVS and CDR2 is FNYEAQ. The CDR3 DNA sequence: TGTGCCAGCAGCTTACCGCCCGGACTTCGGGGAGATACGCAGTATTTT. It specifies CASSLPPGLRGDTQYF.

This chain uses TRBV5-1 with TRBJ1-2; D is uncertain. The germline V gene encodes CDR1 SGHRS and CDR2 YFSETQ. This CDR3 has 13 amino acids. With 4 bases removed from V and 8 bases from J, the gap between germline ends came to 15 bases. This CDR3 is CASSAEGPGGYTF. CDR3 coding DNA: TGCGCCAGCAGCGCGGAAGGTCCCGGCGGCTACACCTTC.

The rearrangement joins TRBV28 to TRBJ1-2; D is unclear. CDR1 MDHEN and CDR2 SYDVKM come from the germline V gene. V lost 4 bases and J lost 8, with 5 bases in between. The CDR3 is made up of 10 amino acids. The CDR3 coding sequence is TGTGCCAGCAGTTCAGAAGGCTACACCTTC. Amino acid sequence: CASSSEGYTF.

This clone came up once. As DNA, the CDR3 is TGTGCCAGCAGCTTGGGGGCTAGCCTCTACGAGCAGTACTTC. Translated, it gives CASSLGASLYEQYF. The rearrangement uses TRBV5-6 and TRBJ2-7, with D possibly being TRBD2 (5 bases). V dropped 0 bases and J dropped 3 bases, with 10 bases sitting between them. The germline V gene encodes CDR1 SGHDT and CDR2 YYEEEE. This CDR3 comprises 14 residues.

The chain is built from TRBV29-1 and TRBJ2-3; D might be TRBD1 (5 bases). CDR1 and CDR2 (germline): SQVTM, ANQGSEA. CDR3 length equals 13 residues. The germline V and J ends were trimmed by 7 bases and 0 bases, with 11 bases remaining between them. DNA for the CDR3: TGCAGCGCTACAAGGGGAAGCACAGATACGCAGTATTTT. Encoded protein: CSATRGSTDTQYF.

This chain joins TRBV6-5 and TRBJ1-2; D call uncertain. Germline V gene sequence: CDR1 MNHEY, CDR2 SVGAGI. V was shortened by 4 bases and J by 4 bases, with 13 bases between the two germline ends. The CDR3 contains 14 residues. The CDR3: CASSLGGPIYGYTF. CDR3 DNA sequence: TGTGCCAGCAGTTTAGGCGGGCCGATCTATGGCTACACCTTC.

This sequence joins TRBV6-5 and TRBJ2-5, with D maybe TRBD1 (5 bases). The CDR3 extends over 12 amino acids. Trimming removed 8 bases from V and 5 bases from J, with 12 bases in between. The germline CDR1 and CDR2 sequences are MNHEY and SVGAGI. The CDR3 protein is CASGRARETQYF. The CDR3 DNA follows: TGTGCCAGCGGCAGGGCAAGGGAGACCCAGTACTTC.

This rearrangement joins TRBV3-1 (or the pseudogene TRBV3-2) to TRBJ1-5; 10 bases are shared with TRBD1. The CDR3 consists of 14 residues. V dropped 4 bases and J dropped 5; count of bases not matched to a gene: 2. In germline, CDR1 is LGHDT, CDR2 YNNKEL (reference sequence). The chain's CDR3 is CASSRGTGDQPQHF. As DNA, the CDR3 is TGTGCCAGCAGCCGGGGGACAGGGGATCAGCCCCAGCATTTT.

The gene calls are TRBV7-3 and TRBJ2-1; 7 bases fit TRBD2. After removal of 1 base from V and 9 bases from J, the junction contained 6 bases not matched to a gene. The CDR3 sequence is 14 residues long. Germline V CDR1 and CDR2: SGHTA, FQGTGA. The CDR3 sequence is CASSLMGRETEQFF. CDR3 nucleotide sequence: TGTGCCAGCAGCTTAATGGGGCGGGAGACTGAGCAGTTCTTC.